The 10 T cell receptor beta chains below were found in one sample sequenced in a study of T cells in Graves' hyperthyroidism and ophthalmopathy. The TCR beta CDR3 regions underwent amplification using RNA transcripts as the source. The HTBI set primed first-round TCR CDR3 RT-PCR. TCRdb itself ran the multiplex PCR reads through MiXCR, one entry per CDR3 protein. The table includes around 600,000 distinct CDR3 sequences, 16% detected once. Sequenced: blood. The origin of the receptors is a woman in her thirties or forties with Graves' ophthalmopathy.

This clonotype was counted between two and nine times. Here the CDR3 reads CSATGGITDTQYF. DNA for the CDR3: TGCAGTGCTACAGGGGGGATAACAGATACGCAGTATTTT. V and J are TRBV20-1 and TRBJ2-3, with D possibly being TRBD1 (7 bases). The length of the CDR3 is 13 residues. Per germline, CDR1 DFQATT and CDR2 SNEGSKA (reference sequence). Trimming took 4 bases from V and 3 from J, leaving 11 bases between them.

The chain joins TRBV2 to TRBJ1-5; TRBD1 is a possible D gene (5 bases). CDR3 size: 13 residues. Germline loops: CDR1 SNHLY, CDR2 FYNNEI. The ends were cut back, 7 bases at V and 0 bases at J, with 7 bases in the middle. Here the CDR3 DNA reads TGTGCCAGCAAAAGGGGTAGCAATCAGCCCCAGCATTTT. Its protein is CASKRGSNQPQHF.

This clonotype occurred many times. The chain joins TRBV5-1 to TRBJ2-3; TRBD2 matches at 9 bases. The CDR3 consists of 16 residues. Germline assignment: CDR1 SGHRS and CDR2 YFSETQ. The V gene end was trimmed by 4 bases and the J gene end by 0 bases; junction bases not matched to a gene: 6. CDR3 in amino acids: CASSAATSGSTDTQYF. CDR3 bases: TGCGCCAGCAGCGCCGCGACTAGCGGAAGCACAGATACGCAGTATTTT.

The sample holds many counts of this clonotype. J is TRBJ2-1 and V is TRBV20-1, with 8 bases identical to TRBD1. The CDR3 runs to 13 residues. Trimming took 7 bases from V and 7 from J; bases not matched to a gene: 9. Germline CDR1 and CDR2: DFQATT and SNEGSKA (reference sequence). The chain's CDR3 is CSVTYRGENEQFF. DNA of the CDR3: TGCAGTGTCACATACAGGGGGGAAAATGAGCAGTTCTTC.

This clonotype was detected ten times or more. The rearrangement uses TRBV11-2 and TRBJ2-7, with 10 bases fitting TRBD2. The germline CDR1 and CDR2 sequences are SGHAT and FQNNGV. Trimming removed 2 bases from V and 5 bases from J; junction bases left unmatched: 6. The CDR3 consists of 15 residues. CDR3 amino acids: CASSLFSGRGNEQYF. The CDR3 DNA is TGTGCCAGCAGCTTATTCAGCGGGAGGGGTAACGAGCAGTACTTC.

This clonotype was seen ten or more times. The chain employs TRBV6-1 and TRBJ2-2; D remains ambiguous. Germline values: CDR1 MNHNS, CDR2 SASEGT. V was shortened by 4 bases and J by 6 bases, with 6 bases between the two germline ends. The CDR3 has 12 residues. The CDR3 region is CASSVGPGELFF. In nucleotides, the CDR3 is TGTGCCAGCAGTGTCGGACCCGGGGAGCTGTTTTTT.

The sample holds many counts of this clonotype. This sequence joins TRBV12-3 or TRBV12-4 and TRBJ2-1; 9 bases fit TRBD2. Germline trimming cut 3 bases from V and 5 bases from J; bases unmatched to any gene: 5. The CDR3 loop spans 15 amino acids. The CDR3 bases are TGTGCCAGCAGTTTTCTAGCGGGGTTTGACAATGAGCAGTTCTTC. It encodes CASSFLAGFDNEQFF.

The chain carries TRBV5-1 and TRBJ2-5; 8 nucleotides match TRBD2. The CDR3 is 15 residues long. The V segment lost 3 bases and the J segment 5 bases; nucleotides outside the gene matches: 9. The germline V gene encodes CDR1 SGHRS and CDR2 YFSETQ. The CDR3 region is CASSSRRGGGETQYF. The CDR3 nucleotides are TGCGCCAGCAGCTCTCGTCGGGGGGGAGGGGAGACCCAGTACTTC.

The V and J genes are TRBV19 and TRBJ1-1; 7 nucleotides align to TRBD1. Germline V gives CDR1 LNHDA, CDR2 SQIVND (reference sequence). V shed 4 bases, J shed 5 bases, and the junction held 4 bases outside the gene matches. There are 13 residues in the CDR3. The chain's CDR3 is CASSRDSRTEAFF. CDR3 nucleotides: TGTGCCAGTAGTAGGGACAGTAGGACTGAAGCTTTCTTT. Full variable domain (rest looked up from reference TRBV19 and TRBJ1-1): DGGITQSPKYLFRKEGQNVTLSCEQNLNHDAMYWYRQDPGQGLRLIYYSQIVNDFQKGDIAEGYSVSREKKESFPLTVTSAQKNPTAFYLCASSRDSRTEAFFGQGTRLTVV.

The sample holds many counts of this clonotype. This rearrangement joins TRBV7-2 to TRBJ2-1; no clear D. Germline-derived CDR1 and CDR2 are SGHTA and FQGNSA. This CDR3 comprises 13 residues. The V end was cut by 1 base, the J end by 6 bases, with 7 bases between. The CDR3 loop reads CASSLGVLNEQFF. CDR3 sequence (DNA): TGTGCCAGCAGCTTAGGGGTACTCAATGAGCAGTTCTTC.